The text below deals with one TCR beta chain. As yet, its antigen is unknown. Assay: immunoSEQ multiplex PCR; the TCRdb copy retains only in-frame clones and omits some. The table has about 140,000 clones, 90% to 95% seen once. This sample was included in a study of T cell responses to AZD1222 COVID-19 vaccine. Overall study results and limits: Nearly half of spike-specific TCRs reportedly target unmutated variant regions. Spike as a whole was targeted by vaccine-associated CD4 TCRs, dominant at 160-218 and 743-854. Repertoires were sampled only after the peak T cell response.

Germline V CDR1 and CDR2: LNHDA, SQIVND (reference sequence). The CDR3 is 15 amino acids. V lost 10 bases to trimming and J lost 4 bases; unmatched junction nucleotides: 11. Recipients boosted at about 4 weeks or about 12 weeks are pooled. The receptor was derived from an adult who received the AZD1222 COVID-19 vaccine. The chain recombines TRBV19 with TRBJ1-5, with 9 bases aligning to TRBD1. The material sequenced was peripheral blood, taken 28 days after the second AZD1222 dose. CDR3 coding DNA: TGTGCCACTGAGGGGGTGGGACAGGGTAATCAGCCCCAGCATTTT. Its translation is CATEGVGQGNQPQHF. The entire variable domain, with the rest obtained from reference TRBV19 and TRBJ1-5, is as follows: DGGITQSPKYLFRKEGQNVTLSCEQNLNHDAMYWYRQDPGQGLRLIYYSQIVNDFQKGDIAEGYSVSREKKESFPLTVTSAQKNPTAFYLCATEGVGQGNQPQHFGDGTRLSIL.